Listed below are T cell receptor beta chains from one sample, sequenced in a study of blood T cells in healthy people across ages. Using its own MiXCR run on the 5' RACE reads, TCRdb lists one record per CDR3 protein. The sample has hundreds of thousands of distinct CDR3 sequences; 35% to 60% are singletons. Sequenced input: blood. The receptors were sampled from an elderly man in good health. CDR3s include the opening cysteine and the closing phenylalanine or tryptophan. Fields, in order: J gene, V gene, clone size, D gene, CDR3 DNA, CDR3 protein. D genes are given only for firm matches. The size entry is marked missing in some rows and otherwise reads once, few, many or a size class.

>TRBJ2-3|TRBV10-3|-|-
TGTGCCATCGTCCGGGCCCCAGGGATAGATACGCAGTATTTT
CAIVRAPGIDTQYF
>TRBJ2-5|TRBV24-1|-|-
TGTGCCACCAGTGATACTGGGACCGTTGCCCACAATGAGCAGTACTTC
CATSDTGTVAHNEQYF
>TRBJ2-1|TRBV20-1|-|-
TGCAGTGCTAGAGTTGGGACCTCCTCCTACAATGAGCAGTTCTTC
CSARVGTSSYNEQFF
>TRBJ2-5|TRBV5-1|few|TRBD2
TGCGCCAGCAGCGTAACTAGCGGGTTAGAGACCCAGTACTTC
CASSVTSGLETQYF
>TRBJ1-1|TRBV12-3/TRBV12-4|-|TRBD1
TGTGCCAGCAAGCTAGGACAGGGCCCCGCTGAAGCTTTCTTT
CASKLGQGPAEAFF
>TRBJ1-1|TRBV5-1|-|TRBD1
TGCGCCAGCAGCCCACAGGGGGCATCGAACACTGAAGCTTTCTTT
CASSPQGASNTEAFF
>TRBJ2-3|TRBV7-9|-|-
TGTGCCAGCAGCTTAGCGTCAGGGAGTATTACAGATACGCAGTATTTT
CASSLASGSITDTQYF
>TRBJ1-2|TRBV6-2/TRBV6-3|-|TRBD1
TGTGCCAGCAGCCCCGGGACAGGGAGAGTGAATGGCTACACCTTC
CASSPGTGRVNGYTF
>TRBJ2-1|TRBV7-3|-|-
TGTGCCAGCAGCTTACAGGGGATGATACAAGAGACCCAGTTCTTC
CASSLQGMIQETQFF
>TRBJ2-1|TRBV7-2|-|TRBD2
TGTGCCAGCAGCTTACGCGGGAGGGCGGATGAGCAGTTCTTC
CASSLRGRADEQFF
>TRBJ2-7|TRBV2|few|-
TGTGCCAGCAGTGCGGGTTCAGCGTCAGCCTACGAGCAGTACTTC
CASSAGSASAYEQYF
>TRBJ2-7|TRBV3-1|few|-
TGTGCCAGCAGCCAGCTAGGACTACAGTACGAGCAGTACTTC
CASSQLGLQYEQYF
>TRBJ1-2|TRBV7-2|few|-
TGTGCCAGCAGCTTGAGGGGACAAAATAACTATGGCTACACCTTC
CASSLRGQNNYGYTF
>TRBJ2-5|TRBV20-1|-|-
TGCAGTGCTAGAGATGGGACGGTCGGTTTGACCCAGTACTTC
CSARDGTVGLTQYF
>TRBJ2-5|TRBV13|many|TRBD2
TGTGCCAGCAGCACCCGACTAGCCGGAGAGACCCAGTACTTC
CASSTRLAGETQYF
>TRBJ2-7|TRBV12-3/TRBV12-4|-|-
TGTGCCAGCAGTGACTACTTGACGGGAGCTTCCGAGCAGTACTTC
CASSDYLTGASEQYF
>TRBJ2-3|TRBV27|-|TRBD1
TGTGCCAGCAGTCCCCACGTGGGACAGGGAACAGATACGCAGTATTTT
CASSPHVGQGTDTQYF
>TRBJ2-5|TRBV29-1|-|-
TGCAGCGTTACTGGGGGCAATGAGCAGTACTTC
CSVTGGNEQYF
>TRBJ2-1|TRBV20-1|few|TRBD2
TGCAGTGCCGCCGGACTAGCGGGAGGGCCCGGTAATGAGCAGTTCTTC
CSAAGLAGGPGNEQFF
>TRBJ1-2|TRBV4-2|once|TRBD1
TGTGCCAGCAGCGGGACCGGGACAGAGACCTATGGCTACACCTTC
CASSGTGTETYGYTF
>TRBJ2-7|TRBV20-1|-|TRBD1
TGCAGTGGTTCGACCGGGACAGCGTACGAGCAGTACTTC
CSGSTGTAYEQYF
>TRBJ2-7|TRBV20-1|-|TRBD1
TGCAGTGCGACCCGGGACAGGGTGGTCGAGCAGTACTTC
CSATRDRVVEQYF
>TRBJ2-2|TRBV29-1|-|-
TGCAGCGTTCCCACAGGGCCGAACACCGGGGAGCTGTTTTTT
CSVPTGPNTGELFF
>TRBJ1-5|TRBV3-1|-|-
TGTGCCAGCAGGCTAGGGAGTCAGCCCCAGCATTTT
CASRLGSQPQHF
>TRBJ2-3|TRBV12-3/TRBV12-4|many|-
TGTGCCAGCAGTTTGTTTAGCGTCAACACAGATACGCAGTATTTT
CASSLFSVNTDTQYF
>TRBJ2-2|TRBV11-3|-|-
TGTGCCAGCAGCTTTTCCCGGGACCGGGAGCTGTTTTTT
CASSFSRDRELFF
>TRBJ2-7|TRBV29-1|-|-
TGCAGCGTTGACGGGACGGGGACGGGGAGCTACGAGCAGTACTTC
CSVDGTGTGSYEQYF
>TRBJ2-7|TRBV2|few|TRBD2
TGTGCCAGCGCCCGAGGGCTAGCGGGAGTAGACGAGCAGTACTTC
CASARGLAGVDEQYF
>TRBJ2-7|TRBV28|-|-
TGTGCCAGCAGTAGAACGCGTGCAGGGCTAAGCTCCTGCGAGCAGTACTTC
CASSRTRAGLSSCEQYF
>TRBJ2-5|TRBV28|few|-
TGTGCCAGCACGGACGGGGAGACCCAGTACTTC
CASTDGETQYF
>TRBJ2-7|TRBV27|-|-
TGTGCCAGCAGTAACCCCGTCGGGGGCGCCTACGAGCAGTACTTC
CASSNPVGGAYEQYF